The T cell receptor beta chain under discussion was sequenced for a study of blood T cells in healthy people across ages. This clonotype was picked up a small number of times. Its cognate antigen is unknown. The length of the CDR3 is 15 residues. V lost 7 bases and J lost 4; bases outside the gene matches: 10. Germline-derived CDR1 and CDR2 are SGHTA and FQGNSA. A J-beta primer mix and a sample-barcoded 5' primer were used in a second PCR of about 7 to 11 cycles. Each cDNA molecule was tagged by a template-switch adaptor that had 12 random nucleotides. The study obtained at least 3 million CDR3-containing paired-end reads from every sample. Each CDR3 protein gets one entry after TCRdb re-called the 5' RACE reads with MiXCR. The sample carries more than 1.4 million distinct CDR3 sequences, 35% to 45% recorded once. General study findings and limits: Relative to aged donors, long-lived donors carried more naive CD4+ cells and displayed higher diversity.

The rearrangement joins TRBV7-2 to TRBJ1-2; 9 nucleotides match TRBD1. The sequence came from a woman younger than 30 in good health. Source material: blood. CDR3 loop: CASTLTGGFGYGYTF. CDR3 in DNA: TGTGCCAGCACCCTGACAGGGGGGTTTGGCTATGGCTACACCTTC. Variable domain in full (rest from reference TRBV7-2 and TRBJ1-2): GAGVSQSPSNKVTEKGKDVELRCDPISGHTALYWYRQSLGQGLEFLIYFQGNSAPDKSGLPSDRFSAERTGGSVSTLTIQRTQQEDSAVYLCASTLTGGFGYGYTFGSGTRLTVV.